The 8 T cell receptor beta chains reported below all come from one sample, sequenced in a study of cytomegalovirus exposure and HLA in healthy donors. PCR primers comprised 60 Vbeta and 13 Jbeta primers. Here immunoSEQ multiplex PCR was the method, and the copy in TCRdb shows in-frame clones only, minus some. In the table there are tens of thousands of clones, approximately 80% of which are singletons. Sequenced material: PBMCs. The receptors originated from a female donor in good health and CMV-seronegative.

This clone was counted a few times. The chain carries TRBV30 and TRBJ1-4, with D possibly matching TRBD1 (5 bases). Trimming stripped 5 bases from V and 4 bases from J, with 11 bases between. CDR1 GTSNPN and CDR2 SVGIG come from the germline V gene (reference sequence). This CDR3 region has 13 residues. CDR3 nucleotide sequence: TGTGCCTGGCGCCGGGGGGTTAATGAAAAACTGTTTTTT. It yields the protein CAWRRGVNEKLFF.

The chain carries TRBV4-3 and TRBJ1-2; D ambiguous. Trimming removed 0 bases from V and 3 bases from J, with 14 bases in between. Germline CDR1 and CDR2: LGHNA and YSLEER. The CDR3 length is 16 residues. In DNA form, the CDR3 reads TGCGCCAGCAGCCAAGATCCAGGTTTGGCAGACTATGGCTACACCTTC. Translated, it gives CASSQDPGLADYGYTF.

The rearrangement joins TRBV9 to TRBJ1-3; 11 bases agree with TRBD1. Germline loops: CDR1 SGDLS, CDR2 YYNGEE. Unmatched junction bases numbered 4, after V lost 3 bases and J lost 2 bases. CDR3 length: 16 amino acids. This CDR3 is CASSGGQGVPGNTIYF. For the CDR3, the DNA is TGTGCCAGCAGCGGGGGACAGGGGGTTCCTGGAAACACCATATATTTT.

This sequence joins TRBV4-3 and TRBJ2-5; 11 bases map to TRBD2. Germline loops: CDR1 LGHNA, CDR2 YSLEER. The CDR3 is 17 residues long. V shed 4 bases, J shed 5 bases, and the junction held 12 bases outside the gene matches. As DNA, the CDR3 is TGCGCCAGCAGCCCTACTTTGGTGGTAGCGGGGGGGGAGACCCAGTACTTC. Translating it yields CASSPTLVVAGGETQYF.

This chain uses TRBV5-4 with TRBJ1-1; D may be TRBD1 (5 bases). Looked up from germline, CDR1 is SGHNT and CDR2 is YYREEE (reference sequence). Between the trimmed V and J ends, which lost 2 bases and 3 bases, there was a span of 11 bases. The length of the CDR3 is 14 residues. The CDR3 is CASSLIRDDTEAFF. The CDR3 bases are TGTGCCAGCAGCTTAATCAGGGATGACACTGAAGCTTTCTTT.

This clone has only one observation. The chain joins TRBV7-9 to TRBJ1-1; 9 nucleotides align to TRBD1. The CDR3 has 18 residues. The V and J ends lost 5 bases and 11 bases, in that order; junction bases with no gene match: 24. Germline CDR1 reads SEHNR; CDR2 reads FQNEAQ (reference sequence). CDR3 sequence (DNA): TGTGCCAGCAGCCACTCGGTCGGGGGGATCAGACAGGGGGATGTTGCTTTCTTT. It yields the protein CASSHSVGGIRQGDVAFF.

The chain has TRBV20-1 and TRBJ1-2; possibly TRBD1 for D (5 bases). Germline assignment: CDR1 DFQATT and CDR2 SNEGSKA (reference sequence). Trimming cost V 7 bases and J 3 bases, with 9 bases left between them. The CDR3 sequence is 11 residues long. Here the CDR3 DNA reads TGCAGTGTAGACAGCTACTATGGCTACACCTTC. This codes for CSVDSYYGYTF.

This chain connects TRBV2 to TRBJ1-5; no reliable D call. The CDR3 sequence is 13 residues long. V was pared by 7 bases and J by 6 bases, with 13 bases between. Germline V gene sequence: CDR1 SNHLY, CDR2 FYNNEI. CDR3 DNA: TGTGCCAGCATGATGGGCATCGGTCAGCCCCAGCATTTT. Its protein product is CASMMGIGQPQHF. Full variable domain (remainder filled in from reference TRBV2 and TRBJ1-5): EPEVTQTPSHQVTQMGQEVILRCVPISNHLYFYWYRQILGQKVEFLVSFYNNEISEKSEIFDDQFSVERPDGSNFTLKIRSTKLEDSAMYFCASMMGIGQPQHFGDGTRLSIL.